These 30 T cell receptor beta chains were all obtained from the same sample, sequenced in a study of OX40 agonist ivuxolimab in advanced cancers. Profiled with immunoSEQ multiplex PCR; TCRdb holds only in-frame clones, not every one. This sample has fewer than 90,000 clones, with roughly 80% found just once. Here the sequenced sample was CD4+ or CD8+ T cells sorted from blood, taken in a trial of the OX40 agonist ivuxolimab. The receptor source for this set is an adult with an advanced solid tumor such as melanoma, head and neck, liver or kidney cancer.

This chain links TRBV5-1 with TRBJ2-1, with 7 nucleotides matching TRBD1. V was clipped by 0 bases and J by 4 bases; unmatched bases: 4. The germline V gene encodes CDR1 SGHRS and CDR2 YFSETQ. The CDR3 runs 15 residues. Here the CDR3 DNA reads TGCGCCAGCAGCTTGGAGGGACAGACATACAATGAGCAGTTCTTC. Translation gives CASSLEGQTYNEQFF.

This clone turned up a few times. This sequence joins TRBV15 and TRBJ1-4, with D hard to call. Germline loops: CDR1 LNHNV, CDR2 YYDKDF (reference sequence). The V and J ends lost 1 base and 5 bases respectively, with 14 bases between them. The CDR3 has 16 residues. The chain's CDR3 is CATSRASGWANEKLFF. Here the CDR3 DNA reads TGTGCCACCAGCAGAGCAAGTGGGTGGGCAAATGAAAAACTGTTTTTT.

CDR3 sequence (DNA): TGTGCCAGTAGTATAAGCAACTCTTACGAGCAGTACTTC. It yields the protein CASSISNSYEQYF. The rearrangement links TRBV19 to TRBJ2-7, with no clear D. Germline loops: CDR1 LNHDA, CDR2 SQIVND (reference sequence). V shed 2 bases and J shed 4 bases, with 9 bases lying between them. The CDR3 spans 13 residues.

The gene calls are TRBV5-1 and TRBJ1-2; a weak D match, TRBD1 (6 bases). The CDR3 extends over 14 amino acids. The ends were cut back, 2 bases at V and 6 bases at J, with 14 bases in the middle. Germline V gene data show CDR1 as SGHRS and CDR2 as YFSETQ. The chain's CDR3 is CASSLRGGSHGYTF. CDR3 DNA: TGCGCCAGCAGCTTAAGGGGGGGGTCCCATGGCTACACCTTC.

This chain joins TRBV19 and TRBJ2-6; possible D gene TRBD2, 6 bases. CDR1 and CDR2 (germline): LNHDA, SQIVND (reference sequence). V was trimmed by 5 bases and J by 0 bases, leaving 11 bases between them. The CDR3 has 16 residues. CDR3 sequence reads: CASSQAGSSGANVLTF. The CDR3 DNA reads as TGTGCCAGTAGTCAGGCGGGGTCCTCTGGGGCCAACGTCCTGACTTTC.

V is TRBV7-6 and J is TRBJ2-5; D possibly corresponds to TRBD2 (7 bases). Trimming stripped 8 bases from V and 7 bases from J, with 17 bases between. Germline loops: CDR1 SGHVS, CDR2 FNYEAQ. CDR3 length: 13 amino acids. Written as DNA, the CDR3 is TGTGCCAGCGCGGGGGCCAATCAGGGGACCCAGTACTTC. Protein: CASAGANQGTQYF.

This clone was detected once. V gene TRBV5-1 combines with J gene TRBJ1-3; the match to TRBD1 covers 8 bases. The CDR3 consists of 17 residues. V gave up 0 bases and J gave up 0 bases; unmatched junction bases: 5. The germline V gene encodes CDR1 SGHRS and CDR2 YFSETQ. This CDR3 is CASSLGGQALSGNTIYF. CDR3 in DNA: TGCGCCAGCAGCTTGGGGGGACAGGCTCTCTCTGGAAACACCATATATTTT.

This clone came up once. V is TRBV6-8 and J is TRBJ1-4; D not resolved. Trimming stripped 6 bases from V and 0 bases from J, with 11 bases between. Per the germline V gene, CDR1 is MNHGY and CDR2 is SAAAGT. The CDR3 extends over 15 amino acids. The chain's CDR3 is CASSQTPSTNEKLFF. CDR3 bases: TGTGCCAGCAGCCAGACACCTTCAACTAATGAAAAACTGTTTTTT.

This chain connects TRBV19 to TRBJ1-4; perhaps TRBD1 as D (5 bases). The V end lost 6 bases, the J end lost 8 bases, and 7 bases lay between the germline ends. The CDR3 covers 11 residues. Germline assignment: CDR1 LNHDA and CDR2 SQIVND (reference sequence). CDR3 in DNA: TGTGCCAGTAGGCGGGGGGAAAAACTGTTTTTT. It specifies CASRRGEKLFF.

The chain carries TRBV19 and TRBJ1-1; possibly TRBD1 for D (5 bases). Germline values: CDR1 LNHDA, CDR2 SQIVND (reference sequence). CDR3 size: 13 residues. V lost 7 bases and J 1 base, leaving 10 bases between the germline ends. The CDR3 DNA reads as TGTGCCAGTAAGGACAAAGGGAACACTGAAGCTTTCTTT. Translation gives CASKDKGNTEAFF.

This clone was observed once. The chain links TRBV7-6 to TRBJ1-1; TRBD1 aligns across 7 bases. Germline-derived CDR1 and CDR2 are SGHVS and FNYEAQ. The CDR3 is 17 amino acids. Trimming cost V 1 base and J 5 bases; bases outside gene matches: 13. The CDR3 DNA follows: TGTGCCAGCAGCTTAGTACCTCAAAACAGGGGAGGGACTGAAGCTTTCTTT. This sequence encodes CASSLVPQNRGGTEAFF. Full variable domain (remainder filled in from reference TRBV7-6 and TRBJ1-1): GAGVSQSPRYKVTKRGQDVALRCDPISGHVSLYWYRQALGQGPEFLTYFNYEAQQDKSGLPNDRFSAERPEGSISTLTIQRTEQRDSAMYRCASSLVPQNRGGTEAFFGQGTRLTVV.

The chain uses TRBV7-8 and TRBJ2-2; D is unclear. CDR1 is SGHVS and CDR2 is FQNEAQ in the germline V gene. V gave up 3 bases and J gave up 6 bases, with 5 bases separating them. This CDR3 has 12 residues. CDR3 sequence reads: CASSLLAGELFF. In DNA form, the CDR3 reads TGTGCCAGCAGCTTGTTGGCCGGGGAGCTGTTTTTT.

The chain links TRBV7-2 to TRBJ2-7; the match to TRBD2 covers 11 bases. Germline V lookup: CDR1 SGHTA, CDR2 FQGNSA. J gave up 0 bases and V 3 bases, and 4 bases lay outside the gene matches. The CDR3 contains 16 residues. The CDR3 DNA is TGTGCCAGCAGCTTGTTAGCGGGGGGGCTCTCCTACGAGCAGTACTTC. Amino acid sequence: CASSLLAGGLSYEQYF.

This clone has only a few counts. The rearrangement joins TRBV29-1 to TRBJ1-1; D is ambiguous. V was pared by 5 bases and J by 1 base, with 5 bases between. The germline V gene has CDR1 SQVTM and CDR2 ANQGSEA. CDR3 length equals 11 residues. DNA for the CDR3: TGCAGCGTTACAGAGAACACTGAAGCTTTCTTT. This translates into CSVTENTEAFF.

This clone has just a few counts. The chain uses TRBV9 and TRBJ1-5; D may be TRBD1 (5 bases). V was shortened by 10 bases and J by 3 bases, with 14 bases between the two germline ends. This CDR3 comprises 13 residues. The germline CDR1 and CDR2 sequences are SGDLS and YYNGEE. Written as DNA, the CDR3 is TGTGCCCCTTCGGGGGAGATCAATCAGCCCCAGCATTTT. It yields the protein CAPSGEINQPQHF.

CDR3 in amino acids: CASSHQAGTGNSPLHF. CDR3 coding DNA: TGTGCCAGCAGCCATCAGGCCGGGACGGGGAATTCACCCCTCCACTTT. V and J are TRBV7-2 and TRBJ1-6, with a weak D call TRBD1 (5 bases). Germline V gives CDR1 SGHTA, CDR2 FQGNSA. The CDR3 extends over 16 amino acids. V lost 5 bases and J lost 7, with 18 bases in between. The whole variable domain, remainder taken from reference TRBV7-2 and TRBJ1-6, is GAGVSQSPSNKVTEKGKDVELRCDPISGHTALYWYRQSLGQGLEFLIYFQGNSAPDKSGLPSDRFSAERTGGSVSTLTIQRTQQEDSAVYLCASSHQAGTGNSPLHFGNGTRLTVT.

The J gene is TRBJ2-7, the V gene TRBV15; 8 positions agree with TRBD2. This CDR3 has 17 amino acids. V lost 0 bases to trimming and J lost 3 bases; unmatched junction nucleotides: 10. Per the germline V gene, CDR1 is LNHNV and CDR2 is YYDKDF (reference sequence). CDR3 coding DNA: TGTGCCACCAGCAGAGATCCCAGCGGGGGACCCCTCTACGAGCAGTACTTC. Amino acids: CATSRDPSGGPLYEQYF.

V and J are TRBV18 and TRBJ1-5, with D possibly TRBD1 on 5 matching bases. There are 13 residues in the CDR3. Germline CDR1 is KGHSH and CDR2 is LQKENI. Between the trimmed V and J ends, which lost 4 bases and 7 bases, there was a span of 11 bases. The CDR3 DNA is TGTGCCAGCTCACGCATGGGGCAACAGCCCCAGCATTTT. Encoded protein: CASSRMGQQPQHF.

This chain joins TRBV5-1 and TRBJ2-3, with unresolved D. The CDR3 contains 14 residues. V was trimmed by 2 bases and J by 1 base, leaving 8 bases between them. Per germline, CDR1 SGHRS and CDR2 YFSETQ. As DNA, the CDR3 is TGCGCCAGCAGCTTCGGATGGGGCACAGATACGCAGTATTTT. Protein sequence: CASSFGWGTDTQYF.

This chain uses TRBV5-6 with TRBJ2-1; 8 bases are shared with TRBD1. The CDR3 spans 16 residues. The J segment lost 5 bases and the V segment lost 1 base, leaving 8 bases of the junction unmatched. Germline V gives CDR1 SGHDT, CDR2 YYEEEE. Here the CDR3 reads CASSLLTGTGHNEQFF. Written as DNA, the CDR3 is TGTGCCAGCAGCTTGTTAACGGGGACAGGACACAATGAGCAGTTCTTC.

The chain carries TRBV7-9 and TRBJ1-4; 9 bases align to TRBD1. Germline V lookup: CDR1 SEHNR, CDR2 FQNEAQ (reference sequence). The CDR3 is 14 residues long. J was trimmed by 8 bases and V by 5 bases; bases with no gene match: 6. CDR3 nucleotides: TGTGCCAGCAGCATACAGGGGGCAGGGGAAAAACTGTTTTTT. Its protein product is CASSIQGAGEKLFF.

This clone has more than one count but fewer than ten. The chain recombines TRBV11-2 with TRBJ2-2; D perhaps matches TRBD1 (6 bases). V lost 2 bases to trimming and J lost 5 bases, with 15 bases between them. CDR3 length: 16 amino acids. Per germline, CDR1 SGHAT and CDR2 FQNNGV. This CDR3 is CASSLLGAATTGELFF. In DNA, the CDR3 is TGTGCCAGCAGCTTACTGGGGGCGGCCACTACCGGGGAGCTGTTTTTT.

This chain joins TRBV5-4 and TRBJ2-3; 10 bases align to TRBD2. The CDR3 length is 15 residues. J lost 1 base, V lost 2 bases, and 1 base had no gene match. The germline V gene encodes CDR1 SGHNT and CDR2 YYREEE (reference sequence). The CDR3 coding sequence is TGTGCCAGCAGCTTTCTAGCGGGGGGCACAGATACGCAGTATTTT. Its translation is CASSFLAGGTDTQYF.

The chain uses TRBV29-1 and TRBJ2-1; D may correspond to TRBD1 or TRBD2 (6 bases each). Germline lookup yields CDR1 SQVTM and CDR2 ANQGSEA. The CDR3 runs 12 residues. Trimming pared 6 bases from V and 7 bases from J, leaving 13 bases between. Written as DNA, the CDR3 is TGCAGCGTAGCCCGAGGGGGGAATGAGCAGTTCTTC. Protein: CSVARGGNEQFF.

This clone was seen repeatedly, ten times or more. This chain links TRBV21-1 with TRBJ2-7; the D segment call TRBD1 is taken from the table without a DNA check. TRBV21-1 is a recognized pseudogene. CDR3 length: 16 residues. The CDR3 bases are TGTGCCAGCAGCAAAGTCCCTTGGACAGAGCACTACGAGCAGTACTTC. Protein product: CASSKVPWTEHYEQYF.

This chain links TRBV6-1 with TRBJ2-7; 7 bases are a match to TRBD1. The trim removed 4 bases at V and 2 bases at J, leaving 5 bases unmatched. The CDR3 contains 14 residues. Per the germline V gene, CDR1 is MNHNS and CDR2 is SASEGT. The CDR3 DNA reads TGTGCCAGCAGTGGGTGGACAGGCGCCTACGAGCAGTACTTC. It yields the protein CASSGWTGAYEQYF.

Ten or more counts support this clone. The CDR3 DNA reads as TGTGCCAGCAATCGGGGGAACCCAAGCACAGATACGCAGTATTTT. Its translation: CASNRGNPSTDTQYF. The chain is built from TRBV2 and TRBJ2-3; weak D call: TRBD2 (6 bases). The V gene lost 7 bases and the J gene lost 0 bases, with 14 bases spanning the gap. This CDR3 has 15 residues. Germline CDR1 reads SNHLY; CDR2 reads FYNNEI.

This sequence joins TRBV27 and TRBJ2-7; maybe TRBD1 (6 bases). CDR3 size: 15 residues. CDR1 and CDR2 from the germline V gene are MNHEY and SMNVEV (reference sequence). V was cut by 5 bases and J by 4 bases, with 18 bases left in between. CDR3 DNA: TGTGCCAGCAGTGCTCGGGCAGGGGATTCATACGAGCAGTACTTC. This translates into CASSARAGDSYEQYF.

The CDR3 DNA reads TGCGCCAGCAGCTTGCACCAGCGGGGGGGTAATGAGCAGTTCTTC. It specifies CASSLHQRGGNEQFF. The chain has TRBV5-1 and TRBJ2-1, with TRBD2 identical over 10 bases. Germline CDR1 reads SGHRS; CDR2 reads YFSETQ. This CDR3 is built from 15 residues. Germline trimming cut 1 base from V and 7 bases from J; bases unmatched to any gene: 5.

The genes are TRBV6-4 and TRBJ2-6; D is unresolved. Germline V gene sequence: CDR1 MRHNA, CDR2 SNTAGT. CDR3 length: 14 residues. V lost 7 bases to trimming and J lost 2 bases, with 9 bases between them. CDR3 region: CASKETPGANVLTF. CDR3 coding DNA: TGTGCCAGCAAAGAAACTCCTGGGGCCAACGTCCTGACTTTC.